These T cell receptor beta chains were read from a single sample in a study of T cells in tumors after PD-1 blockade. The method was immunoSEQ multiplex PCR; TCRdb's version includes in-frame clones alone and lacks a portion of them. The sample holds tens of thousands of clones, 65% to 85% seen once. The sequencing used PBMCs, collected before anti-PD-1 therapy. Receptor source: a human donor with advanced basal cell or squamous cell carcinoma (not recorded which). The conserved cysteine and the conserved F or W are not part of the CDR3 here. Fields, in order: J gene, V gene, CDR3 protein.

j_gene: TRBJ2-7
v_gene: TRBV19
CDR3aa: ASSIGAGGTYEQY

j_gene: TRBJ2-3
v_gene: TRBV2
CDR3aa: ASSVGGGTSGTQY

j_gene: TRBJ2-1
v_gene: TRBV2
CDR3aa: ASTGEGVNEQF

j_gene: TRBJ1-1
v_gene: TRBV11-3
CDR3aa: ASSLNTGFTEAF

j_gene: TRBJ1-5
v_gene: TRBV28
CDR3aa: ASSSTPRRGGLMD

j_gene: TRBJ1-2
v_gene: TRBV5-8
CDR3aa: ASSSGGKGYGYT

j_gene: TRBJ2-7
v_gene: TRBV29-1
CDR3aa: SVRASHKGDRYEQY

j_gene: TRBJ1-1
v_gene: TRBV6-6
CDR3aa: ASSQTRERLAF

j_gene: TRBJ1-4
v_gene: TRBV6-5
CDR3aa: ATRPMDTGYEKLF

j_gene: TRBJ2-2
v_gene: TRBV3-1/TRBV3-2
CDR3aa: ASSLGQGRAGELF

j_gene: TRBJ2-7
v_gene: TRBV5-6
CDR3aa: ASSLKESPGSGVYEQY

j_gene: TRBJ2-7
v_gene: TRBV5-1
CDR3aa: ASSLQGNEQY

j_gene: TRBJ2-7
v_gene: TRBV5-6
CDR3aa: ASSLGFGDEQY

j_gene: TRBJ2-1
v_gene: TRBV18
CDR3aa: ASSPISPGMAEQF

j_gene: TRBJ2-3
v_gene: TRBV5-1
CDR3aa: ASSSDPGLAGADTQY